A single sample is the source of the 7 T cell receptor beta chains below, sequenced in a study of technical replicates of blood from a handful of donors. Clones were read by immunoSEQ multiplex PCR, and TCRdb kept only the in-frame ones, dropping some. The sample yields 60,000 to 75,000 clones, around nine tenths seen once. The sample was PBMCs. These receptors were obtained from a human donor in good health. Some clones in this sample may be carry-over from other donors' samples.

The CDR3 DNA reads as TGTGCCAGCAGCTCAGGGGTTTTCTATGGCTACACCTTC. This translates into CASSSGVFYGYTF. The chain combines TRBV9 with TRBJ1-2, with D maybe TRBD1 (6 bases). The CDR3 has 13 amino acids. Germline V gene lookup returns CDR1 SGDLS and CDR2 YYNGEE. The V and J ends lost 4 bases and 4 bases respectively, with 11 bases between them.

This chain uses TRBV5-1 with TRBJ2-5, with D tentatively TRBD2 (5 bases). Germline CDR1 is SGHRS and CDR2 is YFSETQ. The CDR3 sequence is 15 residues long. V lost 4 bases and J 2 bases, leaving 15 bases between the germline ends. The CDR3 DNA reads TGCGCCAGCAGCCCCGGAGGAAATAGGCAAGAGACCCAGTACTTC. Translating gives CASSPGGNRQETQYF.

This clone came up once. The chain has TRBV2 and TRBJ2-7; 14 bases map to TRBD2. Germline V gives CDR1 SNHLY, CDR2 FYNNEI. Losses at the gene ends were 6 bases for V and 6 bases for J; bases not matched to a gene: 7. The CDR3 covers 15 residues. The CDR3 here is CASSGGTSGSSEQYF. The CDR3 nucleotides are TGTGCCAGCAGCGGCGGGACTAGCGGGAGTTCCGAGCAGTACTTC.

The chain is built from TRBV6-1 and TRBJ2-7; the D gene is possibly TRBD1 (5 bases). This CDR3 comprises 13 residues. Germline-derived CDR1 and CDR2 are MNHNS and SASEGT. V lost 6 bases and J 0 bases, leaving 9 bases between the germline ends. This chain's CDR3 is CASRGPTSYEQYF. The CDR3 coding sequence is TGTGCCAGCAGGGGGCCAACCTCCTACGAGCAGTACTTC.

V is TRBV15 and J is TRBJ1-2, with D possibly matching TRBD1 (6 bases). Germline-derived CDR1 and CDR2 are LNHNV and YYDKDF (reference sequence). Trimming left V 5 bases short and J 3 bases short, with 16 bases between. This CDR3 spans 15 amino acids. In DNA form, the CDR3 reads TGTGCCACCAGCTACCCAGGGGCCGCAGACTATGGCTACACCTTC. Translation gives CATSYPGAADYGYTF.

The rearrangement uses TRBV4-3 and TRBJ2-6, with 8 bases aligning to TRBD1. The CDR3 spans 19 residues. The V and J ends lost 0 bases and 3 bases, in that order; junction bases with no gene match: 10. From germline, CDR1 is LGHNA and CDR2 YSLEER. CDR3: CASSQDVPGGAGGANVLTF. The CDR3 DNA is TGCGCCAGCAGCCAAGATGTCCCAGGGGGCGCAGGTGGGGCCAACGTCCTGACTTTC.

This rearrangement joins TRBV5-1 to TRBJ2-2, with 8 bases fitting TRBD1. Germline CDR1 reads SGHRS; CDR2 reads YFSETQ. The V and J ends lost 4 bases and 4 bases, in that order; junction bases with no gene match: 9. This CDR3 comprises 16 residues. The CDR3: CASSQAGGAGTGELFF. The CDR3, as DNA: TGCGCCAGCAGCCAGGCAGGGGGCGCGGGCACCGGGGAGCTGTTTTTT.